Presented here are 12 T cell receptor beta chains from one specimen sequenced in a study of a mutant IDH1 vaccine in newly diagnosed glioma. Time point of the sample: week 47, end of study. Alongside topical imiquimod, each dose of vaccine comprised 300 ug of mutant IDH1 20-mer peptide. These receptors have no identified antigens. Produced via immunoSEQ multiplex PCR; TCRdb's table is partial and in-frame only. The table shows roughly 56,000 clones, with approximately 75% occurring only once. The source material was PBMCs, sampled from a glioma patient whose treatment included an IDH1 peptide vaccine. The receptors were sampled from a man aged 45-60 years with glioma.

The rearrangement uses TRBV30 and TRBJ1-2; D is possibly TRBD1 (5 bases). Germline V gene lookup returns CDR1 GTSNPN and CDR2 SVGIG (reference sequence). The CDR3 sequence is 14 residues long. The V end lost 2 bases, the J end lost 4 bases, and 14 bases lay between the germline ends. CDR3 in DNA: TGTGCCTGGAGTAGGTCGGGGGTTCTCTATGGCTACACCTTC. Its translation is CAWSRSGVLYGYTF.

The chain employs TRBV7-2 and TRBJ2-7; no clear D gene. Germline lookup yields CDR1 SGHTA and CDR2 FQGNSA. The germline V and J ends were trimmed by 4 bases and 2 bases, with 9 bases remaining between them. CDR3 length: 13 amino acids. CDR3 region: CASSSSGTYEQYF. Here the CDR3 DNA reads TGTGCCAGCAGCTCTAGTGGGACCTACGAGCAGTACTTC.

The chain uses TRBV19 and TRBJ1-1; 8 bases are a match to TRBD1. V trimming: 3 bases; J trimming: 7 bases; junction bases outside the gene matches: 4. The CDR3 covers 13 residues. Germline CDR1 reads LNHDA; CDR2 reads SQIVND (reference sequence). This CDR3 reads CASSIGQGGEAFF. For the CDR3, the DNA is TGTGCCAGTAGTATCGGACAGGGTGGTGAAGCTTTCTTT.

This clone was observed a handful of times. V gene TRBV6-5 combines with J gene TRBJ1-2; possibly TRBD1 for D (6 bases). The germline gives CDR1 MNHEY, CDR2 SVGAGI. The CDR3 length is 14 residues. Trimming took 7 bases from V and 1 from J, leaving 13 bases between them. The CDR3 bases are TGTGCCAGCACGACAAACAGGGATAACTATGGCTACACCTTC. Protein: CASTTNRDNYGYTF.

This chain links TRBV5-4 with TRBJ2-5; the match to TRBD1 covers 8 bases. The germline V gene encodes CDR1 SGHNT and CDR2 YYREEE (reference sequence). J gave up 4 bases and V 4 bases, and 3 bases lay outside the gene matches. The CDR3 length is 13 residues. DNA for the CDR3: TGTGCCAGCAGCCGGACAGGGCTAGAGACCCAGTACTTC. Encoded protein: CASSRTGLETQYF.

The chain couples TRBV7-3 to TRBJ2-2; a possible D gene is TRBD2 (5 bases). V was clipped by 5 bases and J by 4 bases, with 17 bases between them. The CDR3 loop spans 16 amino acids. The V gene's germline CDR1 is SGHTA and CDR2 FQGTGA. Here the CDR3 reads CASSRLPDWTTGELFF. The CDR3 DNA reads TGTGCCAGCAGCAGGTTGCCGGACTGGACCACCGGGGAGCTGTTTTTT.

The gene calls are TRBV11-1 and TRBJ2-7, with 9 bases identical to TRBD1. The CDR3 totals 14 residues. Germline V gene lookup returns CDR1 SGHAT and CDR2 FQDESV (reference sequence). Germline trimming cut 5 bases from V and 5 bases from J; bases unmatched to any gene: 7. The DNA for the CDR3 is TGTGCCAGCAGCAACCGGGACAGGGACCACGAGCAGTACTTC. Its translation is CASSNRDRDHEQYF.

The chain recombines TRBV29-1 with TRBJ2-3, with a tentative D call TRBD2 (6 bases). The CDR3 totals 11 residues. With 1 base removed from V and 9 bases from J, the gap between germline ends came to 8 bases. Germline assignment: CDR1 SQVTM and CDR2 ANQGSEA. CDR3 region: CSVEGEDTQYF. The CDR3 nucleotides are TGCAGCGTTGAAGGGGAGGACACGCAGTATTTT.

The chain has TRBV4-1 and TRBJ1-2; 9 positions agree with TRBD1. This CDR3 spans 19 amino acids. The ends lost 1 base at V and 4 bases at J; junction bases unmatched: 16. Germline lookup yields CDR1 MGHRA and CDR2 YSYEKL. CDR3: CASSQAGLGTGGGSYGYTF. The CDR3 DNA follows: TGCGCCAGCAGCCAAGCGGGTTTGGGAACAGGGGGCGGGAGCTATGGCTACACCTTC.

This chain joins TRBV9 and TRBJ1-6, with unresolved D. CDR1 and CDR2 (germline): SGDLS, YYNGEE. V was trimmed by 4 bases and J by 8 bases, leaving 10 bases between them. The CDR3 runs to 13 residues. CDR3 nucleotide sequence: TGTGCCAGCAGCCCCCTCGGGGATTCACCCCTCCACTTT. This gives the protein CASSPLGDSPLHF.

The chain uses TRBV30 and TRBJ1-6; 10 bases align to TRBD1. This CDR3 has 15 amino acids. Germline trimming cut 0 bases from V and 8 bases from J; bases unmatched to any gene: 4. The V gene's germline CDR1 is GTSNPN and CDR2 SVGIG (reference sequence). CDR3 protein: CAWSVDRGRHSPLHF. For the CDR3, the DNA is TGTGCCTGGAGTGTGGACAGGGGGAGGCATTCACCCCTCCACTTT.

The chain joins TRBV9 to TRBJ2-5; D remains unclear. V dropped 4 bases and J dropped 2 bases, with 27 bases sitting between them. This CDR3 is 19 amino acids long. Germline values: CDR1 SGDLS, CDR2 YYNGEE. In nucleotides, the CDR3 is TGTGCCAGCAGCAACGTAAGTTGGTGGAGCCCTGTACGGCAAGAGACCCAGTACTTC. It encodes CASSNVSWWSPVRQETQYF.